This T cell receptor (beta chain) was sequenced during a study of T-cell memory formation after mild COVID-19. V was shortened by 1 base and J by 1 base, with 4 bases between the two germline ends. CDR3 size: 14 residues. The V gene's germline CDR1 is SGHDN and CDR2 FVKESK. One entry per CDR3 protein, called by TCRdb with MiXCR from the 5' RACE reads. The sample has hundreds of thousands of distinct CDR3 sequences; approximately 15% are singletons. This clonotype has a handful of counts. Its antigen is undetermined. The study, taken as a whole, reports: Cross-reactive memory appears to have joined, as suggested by some responding clones showing up in pre-infection memory. Mostly located in CM and EM were contracting CD4+ clones, with contracting CD8+ clones located in EMRA.

The receptor was isolated from a man in his late teens or twenties who had mild COVID-19 (a few samples of this study predate the infection). Cell type and time point are not known. The V and J genes are TRBV14 and TRBJ2-2, with D hard to call. Source material: PBMCs or a T cell subset sorted from them (not recorded which). In DNA form, the CDR3 reads TGTGCCAGCAGCCAAGGACGGAACACCGGGGAGCTGTTTTTT. Its protein product is CASSQGRNTGELFF.